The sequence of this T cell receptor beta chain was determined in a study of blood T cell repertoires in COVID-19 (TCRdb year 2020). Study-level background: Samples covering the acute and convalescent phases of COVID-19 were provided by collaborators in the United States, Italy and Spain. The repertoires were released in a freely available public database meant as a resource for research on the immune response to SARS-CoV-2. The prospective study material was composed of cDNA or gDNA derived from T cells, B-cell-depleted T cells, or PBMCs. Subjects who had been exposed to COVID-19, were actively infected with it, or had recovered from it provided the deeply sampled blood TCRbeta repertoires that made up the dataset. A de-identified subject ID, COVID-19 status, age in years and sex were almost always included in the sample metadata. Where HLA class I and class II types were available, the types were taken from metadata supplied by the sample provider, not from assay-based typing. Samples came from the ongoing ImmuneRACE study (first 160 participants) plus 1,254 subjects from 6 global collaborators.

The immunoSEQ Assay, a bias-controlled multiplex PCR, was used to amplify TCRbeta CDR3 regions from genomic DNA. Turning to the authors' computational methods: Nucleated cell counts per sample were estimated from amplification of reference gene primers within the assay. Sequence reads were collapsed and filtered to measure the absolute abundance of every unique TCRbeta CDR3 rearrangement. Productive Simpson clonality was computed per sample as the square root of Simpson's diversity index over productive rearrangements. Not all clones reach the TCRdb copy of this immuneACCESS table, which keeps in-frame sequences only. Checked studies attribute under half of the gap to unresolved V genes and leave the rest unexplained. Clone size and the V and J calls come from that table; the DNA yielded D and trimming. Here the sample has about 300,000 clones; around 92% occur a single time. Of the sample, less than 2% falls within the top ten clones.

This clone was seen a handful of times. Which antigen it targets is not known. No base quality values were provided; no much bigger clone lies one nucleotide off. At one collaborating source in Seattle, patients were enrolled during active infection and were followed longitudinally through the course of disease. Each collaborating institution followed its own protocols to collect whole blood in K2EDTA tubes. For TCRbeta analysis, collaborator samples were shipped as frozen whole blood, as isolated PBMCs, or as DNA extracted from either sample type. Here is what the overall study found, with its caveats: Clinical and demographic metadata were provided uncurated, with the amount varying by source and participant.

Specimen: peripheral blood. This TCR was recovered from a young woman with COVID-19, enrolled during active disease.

The CDR3 has the sequence CASSLSSGTIYTGELFF. The nucleotide sequence reads TGTGCCAGCAGTCTCTCATCCGGGACAATCTACACCGGGGAGCTGTTTTTT. The rearrangement combines TRBV6-6 with TRBJ2-2; TRBD1 is possibly the D segment (6 matching bases). Sequences MNHNY (CDR1) and SVGAGI (CDR2) are obtained from the germline V gene (reference sequence). The CDR3 has 17 amino acids, counting the end cysteine and phenylalanine. Kept here is only the CDR3 DNA, which spans 51 bases and is read in frame from base 1. Cut back by 5 bases and 3 bases, the V and J ends lie 19 bases apart.